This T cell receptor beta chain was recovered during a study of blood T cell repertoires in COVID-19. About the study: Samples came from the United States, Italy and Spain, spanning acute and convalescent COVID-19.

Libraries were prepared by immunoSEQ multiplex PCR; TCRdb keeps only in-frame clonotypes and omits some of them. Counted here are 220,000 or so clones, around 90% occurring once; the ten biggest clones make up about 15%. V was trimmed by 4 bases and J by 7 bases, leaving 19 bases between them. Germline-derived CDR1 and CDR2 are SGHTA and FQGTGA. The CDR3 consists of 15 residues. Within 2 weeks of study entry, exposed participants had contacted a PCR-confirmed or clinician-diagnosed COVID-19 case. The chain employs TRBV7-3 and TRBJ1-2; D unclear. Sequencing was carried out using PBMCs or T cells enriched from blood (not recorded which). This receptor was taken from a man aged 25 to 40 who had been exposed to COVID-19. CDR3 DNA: TGTGCCAGCAGCTCCCCAGACTCTAAGCGACGTGGCTACACCTTC. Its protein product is CASSSPDSKRRGYTF.